Each of the 7 T cell receptor beta chains below was sequenced from the same sample in a study of CD8 T cells in ankylosing spondylitis. Study results and limitations: For ankylosing spondylitis blood, a TCR beta motif of 7 to 9 highly homologous variants appeared characteristic.

TCRdb independently ran MiXCR on the 5' RACE reads; one entry per CDR3 protein. Of around 770,000 distinct CDR3 sequences listed, around 11% were seen once; the top ten hold around 0.51%. These receptors lack a known antigen. The specimen sequenced was blood, either unsorted or a sorted T cell fraction (not recorded which). The receptor source for this set is a male donor with ankylosing spondylitis.

The chain links TRBV28 to TRBJ2-1; D not resolved. V was clipped by 8 bases and J by 8 bases, with 10 bases between them. This CDR3 has 11 amino acids. CDR1 and CDR2 (germline): MDHEN, SYDVKM. CDR3 loop: CASSARYEQFF. The CDR3 DNA reads as TGTGCCAGCTCCGCCCGATATGAGCAGTTCTTC.

The rearrangement joins TRBV28 to TRBJ2-5; D is undetermined. The CDR3 is 14 residues long. Deletions cut 6 bases from V and 0 bases from J, with 11 bases between. Germline V gene lookup returns CDR1 MDHEN and CDR2 SYDVKM. CDR3: CASRGAVHQETQYF. CDR3 DNA: TGTGCCAGCAGGGGCGCAGTTCACCAAGAGACCCAGTACTTC.

Only a few counts were recorded for this clonotype. The rearrangement links TRBV20-1 to TRBJ2-7; D is possibly TRBD1 (5 bases). This CDR3 spans 13 amino acids. Trimming removed 5 bases at V and 6 bases at J, with 17 bases between. The germline V gene encodes CDR1 DFQATT and CDR2 SNEGSKA (reference sequence). The CDR3: CSARQGSLPEQYF. The CDR3 coding sequence is TGCAGTGCTCGGCAGGGCAGTCTCCCCGAGCAGTACTTC.

This chain links TRBV29-1 with TRBJ2-5, with 7 bases matching TRBD2. The CDR3 loop spans 14 amino acids. CDR1 and CDR2 from the germline V gene are SQVTM and ANQGSEA. J gave up 4 bases and V 7 bases, and 12 bases lay outside the gene matches. The CDR3 DNA sequence: TGCAGCGGCGGGTGGGAGGGCCGAGGAGAGACCCAGTACTTC. Translated: CSGGWEGRGETQYF. Variable domain in full (rest from reference TRBV29-1 and TRBJ2-5): SAVISQKPSRDICQRGTSLTIQCQVDSQVTMMFWYRQQPGQSLTLIATANQGSEATYESGFVIDKFPISRPNLTFSTLTVSNMSPEDSSIYLCSGGWEGRGETQYFGPGTRLLVL.

CDR3 loop: CASSSLAGTSGANVLTF. In nucleotides, the CDR3 is TGTGCCAGCAGCTCACTAGCGGGAACCTCTGGGGCCAACGTCCTGACTTTC. The chain employs TRBV7-2 and TRBJ2-6, with TRBD2 identical over 10 bases. The V segment lost 4 bases and the J segment 0 bases; nucleotides outside the gene matches: 3. CDR3 length: 17 amino acids. Looked up from germline, CDR1 is SGHTA and CDR2 is FQGNSA.

This clonotype showed up many times. The rearrangement joins TRBV9 to TRBJ1-6; 12 bases are a match to TRBD1. Trimming removed 2 bases from V and 7 bases from J; junction bases left unmatched: 1. This CDR3 region has 15 residues. CDR1 SGDLS and CDR2 YYNGEE come from the germline V gene. The DNA for the CDR3 is TGTGCCAGCAGCGTGGGACAGGGGGCAAATTCACCCCTCCACTTT. This encodes CASSVGQGANSPLHF.

The table lists this clonotype with many counts. V is TRBV29-1 and J is TRBJ1-2; D remains unclear. CDR3 length: 12 residues. Germline CDR1 SQVTM, CDR2 ANQGSEA. With 0 bases removed from V and 4 bases from J, the gap between germline ends came to 6 bases. The CDR3 DNA reads as TGCAGCGTTGAAGATTTAGCCTATGGCTACACCTTC. As protein: CSVEDLAYGYTF.